Presented here are 16 T cell receptor beta chains from one specimen sequenced in a study of identical twins. Via MiXCR, TCRdb re-called the 5' RACE reads, giving one row per CDR3 protein. The table records around 490,000 distinct CDR3 sequences, about 22% of them present only once. These records were also assigned to another study, of yellow fever vaccine responses in identical twins.

The sample comprised CD4+ T cells sorted from blood. All receptors come from a woman aged 18-29 years in good health.

This clonotype was seen repeatedly, ten times or more. V usage is TRBV15 and J usage is TRBJ2-1; 9 bases match TRBD2. Germline V CDR1 and CDR2: LNHNV, YYDKDF (reference sequence). This CDR3 has 19 residues. V shed 0 bases, J shed 7 bases, and the junction held 16 bases outside the gene matches. The CDR3 DNA reads as TGTGCCACCAGCAGAGACCGCCAATTTGGCGCGGGAGGGCCTAATGAGCAGTTCTTC. Translated, it gives CATSRDRQFGAGGPNEQFF.

In its sample, this clonotype was seen a few times. The rearrangement links TRBV12-3 or TRBV12-4 to TRBJ1-1; D unresolved. The CDR3 has 12 amino acids. V lost 3 bases and J lost 12, with 14 bases in between. As DNA, the CDR3 is TGTGCCAGCAGTTTGGGCAACTCGGGAACTTTCTTT. This translates into CASSLGNSGTFF.

This clonotype was detected a few times. The chain joins TRBV12-3 or TRBV12-4 to TRBJ2-1, with 10 nucleotides matching TRBD2. Germline trimming cut 5 bases from V and 4 bases from J; bases unmatched to any gene: 8. CDR3 size: 16 residues. CDR3 loop: CASSGIAGGPYNEQFF. The CDR3 region has the DNA TGTGCCAGCAGTGGGATAGCGGGAGGACCTTACAATGAGCAGTTCTTC.

The chain joins TRBV5-1 to TRBJ2-1; 9 bases align to TRBD2. There are 18 residues in the CDR3. Germline CDR1 and CDR2: SGHRS and YFSETQ. V shed 0 bases and J 4 bases; nucleotides not matched to a gene: 11. CDR3 residues: CASSLVQVGGRDYNEQFF. CDR3 bases: TGCGCCAGCAGCTTGGTTCAGGTCGGCGGGAGGGATTACAATGAGCAGTTCTTC.

This chain connects TRBV20-1 to TRBJ2-1; 13 bases are a match to TRBD2. The CDR3 loop spans 17 amino acids. Germline lookup yields CDR1 DFQATT and CDR2 SNEGSKA (reference sequence). V shed 4 bases and J 2 bases; nucleotides not matched to a gene: 8. The CDR3 DNA sequence: TGCAGTGCTAACAGCCGGACTAGCGGGAGTCCCTACAATGAGCAGTTCTTC. It encodes CSANSRTSGSPYNEQFF.

This chain joins TRBV11-2 and TRBJ2-1; D tentatively reads TRBD1 or TRBD2 (5 bases each). The ends were cut back, 3 bases at V and 8 bases at J, with 8 bases in the middle. This CDR3 comprises 12 residues. The germline CDR1 and CDR2 sequences are SGHAT and FQNNGV. This chain's CDR3 is CASSFGGDEQFF. The DNA of the CDR3 is TGTGCCAGCAGCTTTGGGGGTGATGAGCAGTTCTTC. Full variable domain (missing parts from reference TRBV11-2 and TRBJ2-1): EAGVAQSPRYKIIEKRQSVAFWCNPISGHATLYWYQQILGQGPKLLIQFQNNGVVDDSQLPKDRFSAERLKGVDSTLKIQPAKLEDSAVYLCASSFGGDEQFFGPGTRLTVL.

CDR3 in amino acids: CAIGTGTYEQYV. CDR3 bases: TGTGCCATAGGGACAGGCACCTACGAGCAGTACGTC. The chain has TRBV28 and TRBJ2-7; TRBD1 aligns across 8 bases. This CDR3 is built from 12 residues. Looked up from germline, CDR1 is MDHEN and CDR2 is SYDVKM. Unmatched junction bases numbered 4, after V lost 10 bases and J lost 2 bases.

This clonotype was seen a handful of times. This chain uses TRBV24-1 with TRBJ1-5; a weak D match, TRBD1 (5 bases). The V gene's germline CDR1 is KGHDR and CDR2 SFDVKD. Trimming removed 4 bases from V and 4 bases from J, with 7 bases in between. The CDR3 has 13 residues. CDR3 amino acids: CATSEGGNQPQHF. The CDR3 nucleotides are TGTGCCACCAGTGAGGGGGGGAATCAGCCCCAGCATTTT.

This chain joins TRBV11-2 and TRBJ2-5; 8 bases align to TRBD2. After removal of 5 bases from V and 7 bases from J, the junction contained 12 bases not matched to a gene. The CDR3 has 15 residues. CDR1 and CDR2 (germline): SGHAT, FQNNGV. CDR3 residues: CASSLRTSLEGTQYF. The CDR3 bases are TGTGCCAGCAGCCTGCGGACTAGCCTCGAGGGGACCCAGTACTTC.

This clonotype was recorded a few times. CDR3 sequence: CASSQAWTGGMTEAFF. Here the CDR3 DNA reads TGTGCCAGCAGCCAAGCGTGGACAGGGGGTATGACTGAAGCTTTCTTT. This chain joins TRBV3-1 and TRBJ1-1; TRBD1 matches 10 bases. V gave up 1 base and J gave up 5 bases; unmatched junction bases: 7. The CDR3 sequence is 16 residues long. Germline V gene data show CDR1 as LGHDT and CDR2 as YNNKEL (reference sequence).

This clonotype turned up a few times. The rearrangement uses TRBV20-1 and TRBJ2-3; 15 bases map to TRBD2. J lost 0 bases, V lost 3 bases, and 10 bases had no gene match. CDR3 size: 19 residues. CDR1 DFQATT and CDR2 SNEGSKA come from the germline V gene (reference sequence). CDR3 residues: CSASGTSGGPLGSTDTQYF. The CDR3 region has the DNA TGCAGTGCTAGCGGGACTAGCGGGGGGCCTCTGGGAAGCACAGATACGCAGTATTTT.

J is TRBJ1-2 and V is TRBV10-2; the D is unclear. The V end was cut by 3 bases, the J end by 5 bases, with 13 bases between. Germline CDR1 is WSHSY and CDR2 is SAAADI. There are 14 residues in the CDR3. The CDR3 nucleotides read TGCGCCAGCAGTGACCTCACCCCATGGTATGGCTACACCTTC. Residues: CASSDLTPWYGYTF.

V and J are TRBV7-9 and TRBJ2-5; 10 nucleotides match TRBD2. Germline V gives CDR1 SEHNR, CDR2 FQNEAQ (reference sequence). V trimming: 5 bases; J trimming: 0 bases; junction bases outside the gene matches: 6. CDR3 length: 16 residues. The CDR3 DNA sequence: TGTGCCAGCAGCACCTGGACTAGCGGAAACCAAGAGACCCAGTACTTC. Translation gives CASSTWTSGNQETQYF. Based on the CDR3 plus reference TRBV7-9 and TRBJ2-5, the full variable domain is DTGVSQNPRHKITKRGQNVTFRCDPISEHNRLYWYRQTLGQGPEFLTYFQNEAQLEKSRLLSDRFSAERPKGSFSTLEIQRTEQGDSAMYLCASSTWTSGNQETQYFGPGTRLLVL.

The chain is built from TRBV20-1 and TRBJ2-1; 9 nucleotides agree with TRBD1. V dropped 4 bases and J dropped 10; count of bases not matched to a gene: 8. Germline assignment: CDR1 DFQATT and CDR2 SNEGSKA (reference sequence). The CDR3 covers 13 residues. The CDR3: CSAIGQGYLEQFF. CDR3 DNA sequence: TGCAGTGCTATAGGACAGGGGTATTTGGAGCAGTTCTTC.

Many counts were recorded for this clonotype. The chain uses TRBV20-1 and TRBJ1-5; 11 bases are shared with TRBD1. This CDR3 comprises 16 residues. Germline CDR1 DFQATT, CDR2 SNEGSKA (reference sequence). After removal of 2 bases from V and 7 bases from J, the junction contained 10 bases not matched to a gene. The CDR3 reads CSARSTGQGERQPQHF. The DNA for the CDR3 is TGCAGTGCTAGATCCACGGGACAGGGGGAGCGGCAGCCCCAGCATTTT.

This clonotype was observed a handful of times. V is TRBV14 and J is TRBJ2-1; 9 bases match TRBD2. With 0 bases clipped from V and 10 bases from J, the junction kept 13 bases outside the gene matches. This CDR3 has 17 amino acids. Germline CDR1 and CDR2: SGHDN and FVKESK. The CDR3 DNA follows: TGTGCCAGCAGCCAAGAGTCGGTAGCGGGAGAAGCACGCGAGCAGTTCTTC. Its protein is CASSQESVAGEAREQFF.